Only a few counts were recorded for the clone carrying this T cell receptor beta chain. This record comes from a study of blood T cell repertoires in COVID-19. Using immunoSEQ multiplex PCR, the repertoire was profiled, and TCRdb retains in-frame clones only, with some absent. The data contain some 120,000 clones, approximately 80% of them singletons. The germline CDR1 and CDR2 sequences are SEHNR and FQNEAQ (reference sequence). The CDR3 spans 13 residues. Trimming pared 5 bases from V and 3 bases from J, leaving 10 bases between. The sequencing sample was made of peripheral blood. The sequence was collected from a human donor in a cohort sampled during active COVID-19. V is TRBV7-9 and J is TRBJ1-1; D gene uncertain. The CDR3 sequence is CASSPLSHTEAFF. DNA for the CDR3: TGTGCCAGCAGCCCGTTATCCCACACTGAAGCTTTCTTT.